This T cell receptor beta chain was obtained from a study of shared clonotypes between healthy human individuals. A note on this clone: Its antigen is still unknown.

CDR3 size: 16 residues. The germline CDR1 and CDR2 sequences are MGHDK and SYGVNS. V lost 3 bases and J 5 bases, leaving 19 bases between the germline ends. Study results and limitations: Naive subsets generally exceeded memory subsets in estimated richness.

This was a deep-level run. Profiled with immunoSEQ multiplex PCR; TCRdb holds only in-frame clones, not every one. The repertoire has roughly 1 million clones, about 80% of them found once; the top ten carry approximately 1.5%. The specimen was memory CD4+ T cells sorted from blood. Specified subset: CD45RA-negative fraction. The origin of this receptor is a young man in good health. The rearrangement joins TRBV25-1 to TRBJ2-5, with no clear D. CDR3 in DNA: TGTGCCAGCAGTGACCGCGGCCGCCTTGTCGGGGAGACCCAGTACTTC. This codes for CASSDRGRLVGETQYF.